A selection of T cell receptor beta chains follows, all from one sample in a study of T cells in Graves' hyperthyroidism and ophthalmopathy. TCRdb re-derived calls from the multiplex PCR reads in MiXCR, one entry per CDR3 protein. The sample has hundreds of thousands of distinct CDR3 sequences, more than 12% seen once; the top ten hold approximately 29%. Sequencing used blood. The receptors were gathered from a woman under 40 with Graves' hyperthyroidism. Each CDR3 is given with its conserved first and last residue. A D gene is named only where the DNA matches it firmly. A row's size may be missing; if present it is once, few, many or a size class.

size | J | D | V | DNA | CDR3
. | TRBJ2-7 | . | TRBV28 | TGTGCCAGCCTCTCCGAGGGCTACGAGCAGTACTTC | CASLSEGYEQYF
. | TRBJ2-2 | . | TRBV27 | TGTGCCAGCAGTCAGCTTGTCGGGATTTTGACCGGGGAGCTGTTTTTT | CASSQLVGILTGELFF
many | TRBJ2-7 | . | TRBV7-2 | TGTGCCAGCAGCTACACGTCCAAGCAGTACTTC | CASSYTSKQYF
many | TRBJ1-2 | . | TRBV15 | TGTGCCACCAGCAGAGCTCCTCTAGACAGGAGCGAAGGCTACACCTTC | CATSRAPLDRSEGYTF
many | TRBJ2-3 | . | TRBV3-1 | TGTGCCAGCAGCCAAGCTTTCGGGGCGGGGACAGATACGCAGTATTTT | CASSQAFGAGTDTQYF
. | TRBJ2-1 | . | TRBV5-1 | TGCGCCAGCAGCTTGGCCGTCCGGGGCAATGGGCAGTTCTTC | CASSLAVRGNGQFF
few | TRBJ1-1 | . | TRBV7-9 | TGTGCCAGCAGCGTACAGAGGAACACTGAAGCTTTCTTT | CASSVQRNTEAFF
. | TRBJ2-7 | TRBD1 | TRBV6-2/TRBV6-3 | TGTGCCAGCAGAGGGACAGTTTACGAGCAGTACTTC | CASRGTVYEQYF
few | TRBJ2-5 | . | TRBV10-3 | TGTGCCATCAGTGAGTCTGCAGGGGAAGAGACCCAGTACTTC | CAISESAGEETQYF
few | TRBJ1-1 | . | TRBV29-1 | TGCAGCGTTTGGGGATGGGGGAACACTGAAGCTTTCTTT | CSVWGWGNTEAFF
many | TRBJ1-1 | TRBD1 | TRBV18 | TGTGCCAGCTCACCACCTGACAGGGCCGGGGCTTTCTTT | CASSPPDRAGAFF
. | TRBJ1-2 | . | TRBV14 | TGTGCCAGCAGCCAAGATTTTGGGTCCTATGGCTACACCTTC | CASSQDFGSYGYTF